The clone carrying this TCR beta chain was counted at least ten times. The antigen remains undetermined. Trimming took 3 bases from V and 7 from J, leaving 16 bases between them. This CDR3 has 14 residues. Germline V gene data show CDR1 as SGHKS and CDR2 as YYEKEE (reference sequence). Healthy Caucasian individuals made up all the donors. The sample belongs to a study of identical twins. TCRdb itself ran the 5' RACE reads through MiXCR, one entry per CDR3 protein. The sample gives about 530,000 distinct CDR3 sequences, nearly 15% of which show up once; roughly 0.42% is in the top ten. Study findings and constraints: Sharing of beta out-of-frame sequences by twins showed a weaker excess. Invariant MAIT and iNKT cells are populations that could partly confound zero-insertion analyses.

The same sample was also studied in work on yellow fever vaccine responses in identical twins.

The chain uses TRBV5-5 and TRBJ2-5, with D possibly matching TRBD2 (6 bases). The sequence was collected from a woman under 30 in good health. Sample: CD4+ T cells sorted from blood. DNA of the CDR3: TGTGCCAGCAGCTGGGACTTTGGGAGACGGACCCAGTACTTC. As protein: CASSWDFGRRTQYF.